This entry concerns a single TCR beta chain. Its antigen has not been determined. CDR1 and CDR2, per the germline V gene (reference sequence), are SGHKS and YYEKEE. The CDR3 sequence holds 15 residues, the cysteine and phenylalanine included. No DNA accompanies this entry. This specimen comes from a study of alternative splicing in chronic myeloid leukemia remission (dated by TCRdb to 2018 to 2020). Some background on the complete study: RNA sequencing was used to profile peripheral blood obtained from chronic-phase CML patients at diagnosis and at remission, and the resulting profiles were compared with those of healthy donors. The median age was about 54 years at diagnosis and around 56 at remission, while healthy controls had a median age of approximately 36. For diagnosis, remission and control samples alike, total RNA was extracted from peripheral blood mononuclear cells using Trizol. Female/male counts were 11/5 for diagnosis samples, 8/3 for remission samples and 2/4 for controls. Study-wide findings and limitations: Blood cell composition differed strongly depending on the timepoint, moving from an enrichment of myeloid progenitors at diagnosis to an enrichment of mature lymphoid cells at remission. Blood cell composition at remission was reconfigured to resemble lymphoid cell-enriched normal controls.

As normal controls, peripheral blood was provided by six healthy donors. To prepare the library, bulk RNA-seq was applied. The TruSeq Stranded RNA sample prep kit was used to generate libraries of poly-A-enriched mRNA from an input of approximately 0.97 ug total RNA. Paired-end sequencing was performed on a HiSeq 2500, with each sample sequenced in triplicate. Each mate in the RNA-seq data had a read length of 125 nucleotides. On the study's bioinformatics: Reads were trimmed and aligned to hg38 using STAR v2.7, and quality control was performed with FASTQC, RSeQC and multiqc. Salmon 0.14.1 was used to quantify gene expression levels as transcripts per million (TPM). The results of principal component analysis suggested that neither trial, library batch, sequencing batch, treatment regimen nor sex drove the transcriptomic profiles. With the reads reprocessed by TCRdb, a single entry stands for each CDR3 protein sequence and no DNA is reported. What appears here as the V and J calls and clone size reflects TCRdb's work, not the paper's. The sample table contains 150 to 200 distinct CDR3 sequences; only one count was recorded for just under 95% of them. About an eighth of the sample lies in the top ten.

The sample comprised PBMCs. The receptor was derived from a person aged 30-49 years in good health. The rearranged segments are TRBV5-5 and TRBJ2-3. CDR3 loop: CASSLGAKSTDTQYF.